The present entry profiles one T cell receptor beta chain with its context. Its antigen is still unknown. Base qualities are missing; no much larger clone stands one base away. The CDR3 regions of human TCRbeta chains were analyzed by immunosequencing. The study's own analysis went as follows. TCRs in the repertoires were compared against a reference library of SARS-CoV-2-specific TCRs that had been generated with the MIRA antigen-specificity platform. Breadth meant the fraction of unique TCRs that were SARS-CoV-2-associated, whereas depth meant the fraction of total T cells that were SARS-CoV-2-associated. Using the MIRA data, each spike-specific TCR was assigned both to the spike region to which the TCR was reactive and to a CD4 or CD8 class. Log10-transformed breadth and depth values were compared by one-way ANOVA with Sidak's multiple comparisons tests. TCRdb limited this immuneACCESS table to in-frame rearrangements with V and J called. A share of clones is missing; checked studies link under half to unresolved V genes, and the rest is unexplained. V and J calls and clone size are those listed in that table; D and trimming were worked out from the DNA. For this sample the table gives about 180,000 clones, of which roughly 91% were detected only once. Around 2% of the sample belongs to the ten largest clones.

This entry belongs to a study of T cell responses to AZD1222 COVID-19 vaccine (dated by TCRdb to the early 2020s). Looking at the study overall: A total of 233 trial participants underwent TCR sequencing, of whom some 210 received two doses of AZD1222 and approximately 25 received two doses of the MenACWY control vaccine. Trial participants were enrolled by age into 18-55, 56-69 and 70-plus year subgroups, with approximately 150, 30 and 60 TCR-sequenced participants respectively. On the study overall, not on this receptor specifically: After two AZD1222 doses, both the breadth and the depth of spike-specific TCRs were significantly higher than at day 0 and than in MenACWY recipients. Because no day 14 peak-response samples were available, repertoires were characterized only after the peak T cell response. In the small 56-69-year group, the increase in depth fell short of significance, most likely because of low power. Nearly half of unique spike-specific TCRs reportedly recognized epitopes outside regions mutated in the B.1.351 and B.1.1.7 variants. CD4 TCRs associated with the vaccine covered the entire spike protein, and the dominant responses were in regions 160-218 and 743-854. Most participants were white British and females outnumbered males, and the authors suggested that clonal diversity may have been underestimated. Conclusions about previously exposed vaccinees are limited, since just five to seven AZD1222 recipients were seropositive for SARS-CoV-2 at baseline.

The cysteine opens and the phenylalanine closes a CDR3 of 19 amino acids. The sequence is cut down to CDR3 DNA, 57 bases in frame from base 1. The trim is 4 bases for V and 0 bases for J, with a gap of 22 bases between the germline ends. CDR1 and CDR2 (LGHNA, YSLEER) derive from the germline V gene. The time point label on this specimen signifies: about 28 days (+/-7) after the second vaccine dose. Because spike-specific TCR depth and breadth did not differ between the two schedules, AZD1222 recipients who got a second dose at roughly 4 weeks were pooled with those who got a second dose at roughly 12 weeks. Samples from vaccinated people were obtained from the UK trials COV001 and COV002, which included a single-blind randomized controlled phase 2/3 trial of AZD1222 (ChAdOx1 nCoV-19) in healthy adults. For TCRbeta chain sequencing, PBMC samples were collected from trial participants at day 0 and at day 28 after the second dose.

The source was peripheral blood, collected 28 days after the second AZD1222 dose. The source is an adult who received the AZD1222 COVID-19 vaccine. The receptor chain draws on TRBV4-3 and TRBJ2-1; the D region is possibly TRBD1 or TRBD2, each matching across 6 bases. The CDR3 protein is CASSPEGGSAISSYNEQFF. DNA sequence: TGCGCCAGCAGCCCCGAGGGGGGTTCCGCAATTAGCTCCTACAATGAGCAGTTCTTC.